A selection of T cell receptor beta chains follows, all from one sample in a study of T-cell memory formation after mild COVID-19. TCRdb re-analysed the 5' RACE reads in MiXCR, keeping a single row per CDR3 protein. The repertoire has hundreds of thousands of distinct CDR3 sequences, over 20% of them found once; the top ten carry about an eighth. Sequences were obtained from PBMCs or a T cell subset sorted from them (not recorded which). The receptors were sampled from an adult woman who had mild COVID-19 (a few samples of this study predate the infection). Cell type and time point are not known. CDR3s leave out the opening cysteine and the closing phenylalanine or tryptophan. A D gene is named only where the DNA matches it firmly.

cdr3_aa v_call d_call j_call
AWNQNTEAF TRBV30 . TRBJ1-1
ASRSGPTFSYNEQF TRBV7-3 . TRBJ2-1
ASSEGTSETQY TRBV6-1 . TRBJ2-5
ASPTAGSPLYEQY TRBV12-3/TRBV12-4 . TRBJ2-7
ASSGGLARSN TRBV12-3/TRBV12-4 TRBD2 TRBJ2-1
ASSQGARAF TRBV6-5 . TRBJ1-1
SARTSGRVSNEQF TRBV20-1 TRBD2 TRBJ2-1
ASRETSGSVDEQF TRBV6-1 TRBD2 TRBJ2-1
ASIDRGLDYGYT TRBV19 TRBD1 TRBJ1-2
ASSLAEGGVEQY TRBV7-9 TRBD2 TRBJ2-7
ASRGQGAGEQY TRBV19 TRBD1 TRBJ2-7
ASSLGGLAGVETQY TRBV7-6 TRBD2 TRBJ2-5
ASSTPGGTDTQY TRBV18 . TRBJ2-3
ASSQGTARGGLYVNEQF TRBV4-2 TRBD2 TRBJ2-1
SALDGDSEKLF TRBV20-1 . TRBJ1-4
ASSQGIGTTTSTDTQY TRBV4-1 . TRBJ2-3
ASSWDSYSPLH TRBV7-9 TRBD1 TRBJ1-6
ASSLRQGTNEKLF TRBV5-1 TRBD1 TRBJ1-4
ASSHRQGDTGELF TRBV12-3/TRBV12-4 TRBD1 TRBJ2-2
ASSVMGWDEQY TRBV2 . TRBJ2-7
AWSYPFGRVSNEQF TRBV30 TRBD2 TRBJ2-1
ASSDRRGKNEQY TRBV5-1 . TRBJ2-7
ASSSRDSGELF TRBV11-2 . TRBJ2-2
ASSYRFGTGIYNEQF TRBV7-9 TRBD1 TRBJ2-1
ASSPSWVNNEQF TRBV11-3 . TRBJ2-1
ASSQSDLNTEAF TRBV4-3 . TRBJ1-1
ASSFPQDSDRGRGQPQH TRBV7-7 TRBD1 TRBJ1-5
ASSIRGATEAF TRBV19 . TRBJ1-1
ASRHWDQPQH TRBV10-2 . TRBJ1-5
SAWTSYEQF TRBV20-1 TRBD2 TRBJ2-1
ASSVSFPGSQGSGEQY TRBV4-2 . TRBJ2-7
ASTRGTGPGNTIY TRBV6-2/TRBV6-3 . TRBJ1-3
ASSYEASGTDTQY TRBV6-5 . TRBJ2-3
ASSQDPSGTRGYEQY TRBV3-1 . TRBJ2-7
ASSYSPQGGKGEAF TRBV6-5 . TRBJ1-1
ASSVLGAEAF TRBV9 . TRBJ1-1
ASSQDGPAGLAGGQETQY TRBV4-3 TRBD2 TRBJ2-5
ASSFFGGNTEAF TRBV12-3/TRBV12-4 . TRBJ1-1
SANTGTSTDTQY TRBV29-1 . TRBJ2-3